The rows below give T cell receptor beta chains drawn from one sample of a study of cytomegalovirus exposure and HLA in healthy donors. The protocol was immunoSEQ multiplex PCR, while the TCRdb copy is restricted to in-frame clones and leaves out a portion. The table lists about 140,000 clones, more than 85% of them singletons. Material for sequencing was PBMCs. The receptor source for this set is a man younger than 35 in good health and CMV-seronegative. Each CDR3 is given with its conserved first and last residue. Fields, in order: clone size, J gene, D gene, V gene, CDR3 protein, CDR3 DNA. The D gene is left open where the match is weak. Size tells how often a clone was seen (once, few, many) or the class of an expanded clone, and some rows leave it out.

once	TRBJ2-5	TRBD1	TRBV9	CASSLGDRGRSETQYF	TGTGCCAGCAGCCTTGGGGACAGGGGGCGATCGGAGACCCAGTACTTC
.	TRBJ2-1	.	TRBV9	CASSVDHLGYNEQFF	TGTGCCAGCAGCGTAGATCATCTCGGGTACAATGAGCAGTTCTTC
.	TRBJ2-3	.	TRBV10-1	CASSRQGGTDTQYF	TGCGCCAGCAGTAGACAAGGGGGTACAGATACGCAGTATTTT
.	TRBJ1-1	.	TRBV6-1	CASIRTPFQGGKAFF	TGTGCCAGCATCCGAACCCCTTTTCAAGGGGGTAAAGCTTTCTTT
.	TRBJ1-2	TRBD1	TRBV5-4	CASSKTGGAIDGYTF	TGTGCCAGCAGCAAAACAGGGGGCGCGATCGATGGCTACACCTTC
.	TRBJ2-2	.	TRBV6-1	CASSELQDTGELFF	TGTGCCAGCAGTGAATTACAGGACACCGGGGAGCTGTTTTTT
.	TRBJ1-3	.	TRBV5-6	CASSFGGNTIYF	TGTGCCAGCAGCTTTGGAGGGAACACCATATATTTT
.	TRBJ1-5	.	TRBV6-5	CASTWGVNQPQHF	TGTGCCAGCACATGGGGCGTCAATCAGCCCCAGCATTTT
.	TRBJ1-6	.	TRBV19	CASSRRSESPLHF	TGTGCCAGTAGTCGTCGGTCTGAATCACCCCTCCACTTT
.	TRBJ2-1	TRBD1	TRBV19	CASSIDPGTGGEQFF	TGTGCCAGTAGTATAGATCCCGGGACAGGGGGAGAGCAGTTCTTC
once	TRBJ2-3	TRBD2	TRBV5-4	CASSLGGTSTRTDTQYF	TGTGCCAGCAGCTTGGGCGGGACTAGCACACGCACAGATACGCAGTATTTT
.	TRBJ2-1	TRBD2	TRBV7-9	CASIPSGTYNEQFF	TGTGCCAGCATACCCAGCGGGACCTACAATGAGCAGTTCTTC
.	TRBJ1-2	.	TRBV5-4	CASSASRPNYGYTF	TGTGCCAGCAGCGCGAGCAGGCCTAACTATGGCTACACCTTC
once	TRBJ2-1	TRBD2	TRBV5-6	CASSLKLAGANEQFF	TGTGCCAGCAGCTTGAAACTAGCGGGAGCCAATGAGCAGTTCTTC
.	TRBJ1-2	TRBD1	TRBV4-3	CASSPTTTGPNNYGYTF	TGCGCCAGCAGCCCTACGACGACAGGGCCCAATAACTATGGCTACACCTTC
.	TRBJ2-1	TRBD2	TRBV7-7	CASSLGGGSYNEQFF	TGTGCCAGCAGCTTAGGGGGGGGGAGTTACAATGAGCAGTTCTTC
.	TRBJ2-3	TRBD2	TRBV10-1	CASSERGLACTDTQYF	TGCGCCAGCAGTGAACGGGGACTAGCGTGCACAGATACGCAGTATTTT
.	TRBJ1-6	.	TRBV9	CASSVGEVNSPLHF	TGTGCCAGCAGCGTAGGGGAGGTTAATTCACCCCTCCACTTT
.	TRBJ2-6	.	TRBV25-1	CASSPGGANVLTF	TGTGCCAGCAGCCCCGGTGGGGCCAACGTCCTGACTTTC
once	TRBJ1-1	.	TRBV30	CAAGAGAEAFF	TGTGCCGCAGGCGCTGGCGCTGAAGCTTTCTTT
.	TRBJ2-1	TRBD2	TRBV11-3	CASSFSGADNEQFF	TGTGCCAGCAGCTTTAGCGGGGCAGACAATGAGCAGTTCTTC
.	TRBJ2-7	TRBD1	TRBV9	CASSVGQGSVYEQYF	TGTGCCAGCAGCGTAGGACAGGGGAGTGTGTACGAGCAGTACTTC
.	TRBJ2-7	TRBD2	TRBV7-2	CASSSSGGPLWEQYF	TGTGCCAGCAGCTCCAGCGGGGGGCCCTTATGGGAGCAGTACTTC
.	TRBJ1-2	TRBD1	TRBV19	CASRTGQGGIASGYTF	TGTGCCAGTAGGACGGGACAGGGGGGAATTGCCTCTGGCTACACCTTC
.	TRBJ2-2	.	TRBV10-1	CASSERETGELFF	TGCGCCAGCAGTGAGAGGGAGACCGGGGAGCTGTTTTTT
once	TRBJ2-7	TRBD1	TRBV2	CASSERAVGGLWYF	TGTGCCAGCAGTGAGAGGGCGGTAGGGGGCCTGTGGTACTTC